These 20 T cell receptor beta chains were all obtained from the same sample, sequenced in a study of cytomegalovirus exposure and HLA in healthy donors. Primers for the PCR totalled 60 Vbeta and 13 Jbeta. Profiling relied on immunoSEQ multiplex PCR, and the TCRdb table lists in-frame clones only, not all of them. This table holds roughly 100,000 clones, roughly four fifths found once. The source material was PBMCs. Receptor source: a man in his fifties or sixties in good health and CMV-seronegative.

CDR3 residues: CASSFRAGNTGELFF. The CDR3 DNA reads as TGTGCCAGCAGCTTCAGGGCAGGGAACACCGGGGAGCTGTTTTTT. This chain connects TRBV7-9 to TRBJ2-2, with a tentative D call TRBD1 (5 bases). CDR3 length equals 15 residues. V lost 3 bases and J lost 1, with 9 bases in between. The germline CDR1 and CDR2 sequences are SEHNR and FQNEAQ (reference sequence).

The chain has TRBV5-1 and TRBJ2-5; the match to TRBD2 covers 16 bases. The CDR3 loop spans 16 amino acids. Germline V gene lookup returns CDR1 SGHRS and CDR2 YFSETQ. V shed 2 bases and J 5 bases; nucleotides not matched to a gene: 3. For the CDR3, the DNA is TGCGCCAGCAGCTTCGGGACTAGCGGGGGGGCGGAGACCCAGTACTTC. It specifies CASSFGTSGGAETQYF. The complete variable domain, with remaining parts taken from reference TRBV5-1 and TRBJ2-5, reads KAGVTQTPRYLIKTRGQQVTLSCSPISGHRSVSWYQQTPGQGLQFLFEYFSETQRNKGNFPGRFSGRQFSNSRSEMNVSTLELGDSALYLCASSFGTSGGAETQYFGPGTRLLVL.

The rearrangement joins TRBV9 to TRBJ2-5; D perhaps matches TRBD2 (5 bases). Per germline, CDR1 SGDLS and CDR2 YYNGEE. This CDR3 is built from 14 residues. Trimming removed 2 bases from V and 1 base from J, with 9 bases in between. Written as DNA, the CDR3 is TGTGCCAGCAGCGTCACGGGATCCCAAGAGACCCAGTACTTC. Translation gives CASSVTGSQETQYF.

This clone was observed once. The genes are TRBV11-2 and TRBJ2-7; D unclear. Germline V gene lookup returns CDR1 SGHAT and CDR2 FQNNGV. This CDR3 comprises 12 residues. V lost 3 bases, J lost 7 bases, and 10 bases lay in between. DNA of the CDR3: TGTGCCAGCAGCTTTGGAGTCTCGGAGCAGTACTTC. Amino acid sequence: CASSFGVSEQYF.

The V call is TRBV12-5, the J call TRBJ2-1; no clear D. This CDR3 contains 15 residues. V was cut by 4 bases and J by 2 bases, with 12 bases left in between. Per the germline V gene, CDR1 is LGHNT and CDR2 is FRNRAP. The CDR3 coding sequence is TGTGCTAGTGGTTCCCCACTGTCGACCTACAATGAGCAGTTCTTC. This encodes CASGSPLSTYNEQFF.

The chain carries TRBV7-9 and TRBJ2-7, with unresolved D. Germline CDR1 reads SEHNR; CDR2 reads FQNEAQ (reference sequence). The CDR3 has 13 residues. This CDR3 reads CSSSLGSAREQYV. CDR3 bases: TGTTCCAGCAGCTTAGGGTCGGCGAGGGAGCAGTACGTC.

This sequence joins TRBV29-1 and TRBJ1-2; D ambiguous. Germline V lookup: CDR1 SQVTM, CDR2 ANQGSEA. The length of the CDR3 is 11 residues. Trimming took 4 bases from V and 4 from J, leaving 7 bases between them. CDR3 coding DNA: TGCAGCGTTGCGACTCTCTATGGCTACACCTTC. Protein product: CSVATLYGYTF.

The J gene is TRBJ2-3, the V gene TRBV7-2; 7 bases map to TRBD1. This CDR3 is 15 amino acids long. The V segment lost 2 bases and the J segment 2 bases; nucleotides outside the gene matches: 4. The germline V gene encodes CDR1 SGHTA and CDR2 FQGNSA. The CDR3 bases are TGTGCCAGCAGCTTATTTACAGGGGCCACAGATACGCAGTATTTT. Its translation: CASSLFTGATDTQYF.

J is TRBJ1-1 and V is TRBV9; weak D call: TRBD1 (5 bases). This CDR3 comprises 16 residues. V lost 0 bases and J 0 bases, leaving 12 bases between the germline ends. The germline V gene has CDR1 SGDLS and CDR2 YYNGEE. CDR3 sequence: CASSVGGGNLNTEAFF. DNA of the CDR3: TGTGCCAGCAGCGTAGGGGGCGGTAATCTGAACACTGAAGCTTTCTTT.

The genes are TRBV2 and TRBJ1-2; 7 bases are shared with TRBD1. Per the germline V gene, CDR1 is SNHLY and CDR2 is FYNNEI. This CDR3 has 15 residues. V trimming: 7 bases; J trimming: 4 bases; junction bases outside the gene matches: 12. The CDR3 sequence: CASIGVRGPSYGYTF. CDR3 in DNA: TGTGCCAGCATAGGGGTTAGGGGGCCTAGCTATGGCTACACCTTC.

This chain joins TRBV6-1 and TRBJ1-2; 9 nucleotides align to TRBD1. The CDR3 contains 13 residues. Trimming cost V 6 bases and J 4 bases; bases outside gene matches: 3. Germline V gene lookup returns CDR1 MNHNS and CDR2 SASEGT. In nucleotides, the CDR3 is TGTGCCAGCAGAGACAGGGGGGGCTATGGCTACACCTTC. Amino acid sequence: CASRDRGGYGYTF.

The V call is TRBV6-5, the J call TRBJ2-7; D is possibly TRBD1 (6 bases). CDR1 and CDR2 from the germline V gene are MNHEY and SVGAGI. The CDR3 has 12 residues. V gave up 5 bases and J gave up 7 bases, with 12 bases separating them. The CDR3 sequence is CASSRGGEEQYF. As DNA, the CDR3 is TGTGCCAGCAGTCGAGGGGGTGAAGAGCAGTACTTC.

This clone has just one count. The chain links TRBV7-3 to TRBJ2-1, with 7 bases that match TRBD2. CDR1 is SGHTA, CDR2 FQGTGA, per germline. This CDR3 comprises 16 residues. V trimming: 4 bases; J trimming: 4 bases; junction bases outside the gene matches: 10. As DNA, the CDR3 is TGTGCCAGCAGCTCTCTCCGGGACTACCAATACAATGAGCAGTTCTTC. Protein sequence: CASSSLRDYQYNEQFF.

V is TRBV19 and J is TRBJ2-1; tentative D call: TRBD1 (6 bases). Germline V gene sequence: CDR1 LNHDA, CDR2 SQIVND (reference sequence). Trimming stripped 0 bases from V and 0 bases from J, with 6 bases between. The CDR3 totals 15 residues. The CDR3 DNA sequence: TGTGCCAGTAGTATAGACAGGGGCTCCTACAATGAGCAGTTCTTC. Translation: CASSIDRGSYNEQFF.

This clone was seen a single time. The chain recombines TRBV19 with TRBJ2-7; TRBD2 agrees at 7 bases. Per the germline V gene, CDR1 is LNHDA and CDR2 is SQIVND (reference sequence). J lost 3 bases, V lost 5 bases, and 10 bases had no gene match. The CDR3 runs 15 residues. The CDR3, as DNA: TGTGCCAGTAGTGGCCGGGAGGCCCCCAACTACGAGCAGTACTTC. Translating it yields CASSGREAPNYEQYF.

The V gene is TRBV6-6, the J gene TRBJ1-1, with no clear D. This CDR3 has 13 amino acids. Germline loops: CDR1 MNHNY, CDR2 SVGAGI (reference sequence). V lost 0 bases and J lost 5, with 7 bases in between. This chain's CDR3 is CASSYSGSTEAFF. CDR3 nucleotide sequence: TGTGCCAGCAGTTACTCAGGGAGTACTGAAGCTTTCTTT.

The J gene is TRBJ2-5, the V gene TRBV7-9; TRBD2 aligns across 9 bases. This CDR3 has 14 residues. In germline, CDR1 is SEHNR, CDR2 FQNEAQ (reference sequence). V lost 0 bases and J lost 4; bases outside the gene matches: 0. Here the CDR3 reads CASSLATSGETQYF. The CDR3 coding sequence is TGTGCCAGCAGCTTAGCGACTAGCGGAGAGACCCAGTACTTC. The whole variable domain, filled in from reference TRBV7-9 and TRBJ2-5, reads DTGVSQNPRHKITKRGQNVTFRCDPISEHNRLYWYRQTLGQGPEFLTYFQNEAQLEKSRLLSDRFSAERPKGSFSTLEIQRTEQGDSAMYLCASSLATSGETQYFGPGTRLLVL.

The V call is TRBV19, the J call TRBJ2-1, with 15 bases fitting TRBD2. CDR1 is LNHDA, CDR2 SQIVND, per germline (reference sequence). V was pared by 6 bases and J by 7 bases, with 7 bases of the junction left unmatched. There are 16 residues in the CDR3. CDR3 sequence (DNA): TGTGCCAGTAGCCGGCGGACTAGCGGGGGGGTGAATGAGCAGTTCTTC. Its protein is CASSRRTSGGVNEQFF.

The chain recombines TRBV11-2 with TRBJ1-3; tentative D call: TRBD1 (6 bases). CDR3 length equals 16 residues. V lost 5 bases to trimming and J lost 1 base, with 15 bases between them. CDR1 is SGHAT, CDR2 FQNNGV, per germline. The CDR3 sequence is CASSHQGQVSGNTIYF. The CDR3 DNA reads TGTGCCAGCAGCCATCAGGGGCAAGTTTCTGGAAACACCATATATTTT.

This clone was counted between two and nine times. The rearrangement uses TRBV7-2 and TRBJ1-4; the match to TRBD1 covers 7 bases. The ends lost 2 bases at V and 3 bases at J; junction bases unmatched: 6. The CDR3 is 16 amino acids. The V gene's germline CDR1 is SGHTA and CDR2 FQGNSA. This CDR3 reads CASSLHPGGSNEKLFF. The CDR3 DNA follows: TGTGCCAGCAGCTTACACCCAGGGGGTTCTAATGAAAAACTGTTTTTT.